This T cell receptor beta chain was documented in a study of PD-1 blockade in classical Hodgkin lymphoma (dated by TCRdb to 2020 to 2022). Background on the whole study: Nivolumab dosing was 3 mg/kg intravenously every 2 weeks, continuing until either disease progression or unacceptable toxicity. The study used CyTOF and TCR beta sequencing to define a peripheral blood immune signature of response to PD-1 blockade in classical Hodgkin lymphoma.

Concerning this clone: Its antigen is unknown. The record has no base qualities; no much larger clone is one base away.

The paper's findings and limits, for the study overall: Patients starting nivolumab less than 1 year after ASCT had lower diversity and were excluded from later analyses to avoid confounding by immune reconstitution. Trial patients with a complete response had baseline diversity similar to that of newly diagnosed patients, while partial responders and progressors had significantly lower diversity. The study was limited to a single clinical trial cohort, and causes of repertoire differences, possibly disease activity or prior therapy, remained undefined. By C4D1, a significant rise was seen in CD4+ TCR diversity but not in CD8+ TCR diversity (p=0.0027 vs p=0.16), and the rise was most apparent among complete responders (p=0.02). Newly diagnosed patients were reported to have lower baseline TCR diversity than healthy donors, and relapsed/refractory patients were reported to have lower baseline TCR diversity still.

The label giving this sample's time point can be read as: cycle 1 day 1 (C1D1), immediately before nivolumab initiation. All trial patients had relapsed after autologous stem cell transplantation, with cohorts A, B and C differing in prior brentuximab vedotin exposure. The trial cohort included 45 to 65 patients with relapsed/refractory classical Hodgkin lymphoma, and each patient had a best overall response of complete response, partial response or progressive disease. Trial patients were treated with single-agent nivolumab in the multi-cohort phase II CheckMate 205 trial. An independent review committee assessed best overall response by applying the 2007 International Working Group response criteria. Trial PBMCs were collected just before the start of nivolumab (C1D1) and during therapy at cycle 2 day 1 and cycle 4 day 1. After peripheral blood was drawn into 8 mL Vacutainer Cell Preparation Tubes, PBMCs were isolated by centrifugation and then cryopreserved.

The Qiagen DNeasy kit was used to extract genomic DNA from unsorted PBMCs and from the negatively selected CD4+ and CD8+ fractions. TCR beta CDR3 regions were amplified by immunoSEQ multiplex PCR using primers annealing to V and J segments. A synthetic immune receptor repertoire was used to minimize amplification bias, and remaining bias was computationally removed after sequencing. The published analysis was carried out like this. Custom Python scripts were used to quantify repertoire diversity as the Shannon entropy index. The unsorted, CD4+ and CD8+ repertoires were each analyzed separately, with the exception of combined analyses, where CD4+ and CD8+ sequences were merged in silico. Clonal expansion was defined as at least a 2-fold frequency increase after treatment relative to C1D1, with a pseudocount of 0.5 for undetected baseline clones. Singleton clones were defined as clones with 0 or 1 copy at C1D1, and non-singleton clones were defined as clones with 2 or more copies. Clones expanded in unsorted samples were annotated as CD4+, CD8+ or unknown by matching protein sequences in sorted samples from the same patient. Wilcoxon tests were applied to paired samples to test diversity changes from C1D1 to C4D1. In TCRdb, the immuneACCESS table is reduced to in-frame sequences with V and J assigned. These tables do not hold every clone; where another copy was compared, an unresolved V gene accounts for under half, and the others remain unexplained. V, J and clone size derive from that table, while D and trimming were established from the DNA sequence. In all, the sample holds more than 60,000 clones, and around nine tenths of those were seen once. Around 9.7% of the sample comes from the top ten.

The junction shows trimming of 6 bases on V and 0 bases on J, and the gene matches do not reach 4 bases of it. Sequences MNHNY (CDR1) and SVGAGI (CDR2) are obtained from the germline V gene (reference sequence). Its CDR3 holds 14 amino acids, cysteine through phenylalanine. Left in the record is the CDR3 DNA by itself, 42 bases read in frame from the first base. The specimen comprised peripheral blood mononuclear cells (PBMCs), sampled at baseline. The chain links TRBV6-6 with TRBJ1-1, with 7 bases in between that match TRBD1. The clonotype originates from a human donor with classical Hodgkin lymphoma. The nucleotide sequence reads TGTGCCAGCAGAGAACAGGGGATGAACACTGAAGCTTTCTTT. The encoded protein is CASREQGMNTEAFF.